A selection of T cell receptor beta chains follows, all from one sample in a study of cytomegalovirus exposure and HLA in healthy donors. The method was immunoSEQ multiplex PCR; TCRdb's version includes in-frame clones alone and lacks a portion of them. The sample yields around 150,000 clones, roughly 80% seen once. Sequenced sample: PBMCs. The source of these receptors is a female donor in good health and CMV-seronegative. Each CDR3 is given with its conserved first and last residue. Fields, in order: V gene, CDR3 length, clone size, J gene, D gene, CDR3 DNA, CDR3 protein. A D gene is named only where the DNA matches it firmly. Not all rows give a size; the values are once, few, many and, for expanded clones, a class.

V gene: TRBV6-5
CDR3 length: 11
clone size: few
J gene: TRBJ1-2
D gene: NA
CDR3 DNA: TGTGCCAGCAGGGCGACAGGAAGCTACACCTTC
CDR3 protein: CASRATGSYTF

V gene: TRBV7-9
CDR3 length: 17
clone size: few
J gene: TRBJ2-2
D gene: TRBD1
CDR3 DNA: TGTGCCAGCAGTTACCTCCGGGACAGGTCTCTCACCGGGGAGCTGTTTTTT
CDR3 protein: CASSYLRDRSLTGELFF

V gene: TRBV30
CDR3 length: 14
clone size: NA
J gene: TRBJ2-5
D gene: TRBD1
CDR3 DNA: TGTGCCTGGAGTGTACAGGGGGTAGGGGAGACCCAGTACTTC
CDR3 protein: CAWSVQGVGETQYF

V gene: TRBV2
CDR3 length: 13
clone size: NA
J gene: TRBJ2-5
D gene: NA
CDR3 DNA: TGTGCCAGCAGTAGGACAGTTCAAGAGACCCAGTACTTC
CDR3 protein: CASSRTVQETQYF

V gene: TRBV19
CDR3 length: 13
clone size: NA
J gene: TRBJ1-4
D gene: TRBD1
CDR3 DNA: TGTGCCAGTATCCCGGACAGGGGAGGAAAACTGTTTTTT
CDR3 protein: CASIPDRGGKLFF

V gene: TRBV7-6
CDR3 length: 16
clone size: NA
J gene: TRBJ2-2
D gene: TRBD2
CDR3 DNA: TGTGCCAGCAGCCCCCTAGCGGGCGCGAACACCGGGGAGCTGTTTTTT
CDR3 protein: CASSPLAGANTGELFF

V gene: TRBV5-4
CDR3 length: 15
clone size: NA
J gene: TRBJ2-7
D gene: TRBD2
CDR3 DNA: TGTGCCAGCAGCTTGCGGGGGGTAGTCCCCTACGAGCAGTACTTC
CDR3 protein: CASSLRGVVPYEQYF

V gene: TRBV10-2
CDR3 length: 16
clone size: NA
J gene: TRBJ2-2
D gene: TRBD1
CDR3 DNA: TGCGCCAGCAGTCCCCCAGGGGGATTGAACACCGGGGAGCTGTTTTTT
CDR3 protein: CASSPPGGLNTGELFF

V gene: TRBV7-8
CDR3 length: 14
clone size: NA
J gene: TRBJ2-5
D gene: NA
CDR3 DNA: TGTGCCAGCAGCTTAATAGCGGTCCAAGAGACCCAGTACTTC
CDR3 protein: CASSLIAVQETQYF

V gene: TRBV2
CDR3 length: 13
clone size: once
J gene: TRBJ1-2
D gene: TRBD1
CDR3 DNA: TGTGCCAGCAGTGGGACAGGGTGGTACGGCTACACCTTC
CDR3 protein: CASSGTGWYGYTF

V gene: TRBV18
CDR3 length: 16
clone size: NA
J gene: TRBJ1-1
D gene: TRBD1
CDR3 DNA: TGTGCCAGCTCACAAGGCGCCGGGACAGGGCTGGCGCAAGCTTTCTTT
CDR3 protein: CASSQGAGTGLAQAFF

V gene: TRBV18
CDR3 length: 15
clone size: NA
J gene: TRBJ2-5
D gene: NA
CDR3 DNA: TGTGCCAGCTCACCAAGTGAAGGGAGCAGAGAGACCCAGTACTTC
CDR3 protein: CASSPSEGSRETQYF

V gene: TRBV2
CDR3 length: 15
clone size: NA
J gene: TRBJ2-4
D gene: TRBD1
CDR3 DNA: TGTGCCAGCAACTCCCCGGACAGGGGAGAAAACATTCAGTACTTC
CDR3 protein: CASNSPDRGENIQYF

V gene: TRBV5-1
CDR3 length: 17
clone size: few
J gene: TRBJ1-3
D gene: NA
CDR3 DNA: TGCGCCAGCAGCTATGATTACACAGGGTATTCTGGAAACACCATATATTTT
CDR3 protein: CASSYDYTGYSGNTIYF

V gene: TRBV6-1
CDR3 length: 15
clone size: NA
J gene: TRBJ2-3
D gene: TRBD1
CDR3 DNA: TGTGCCAGCAGTGAGGCAGGGGGCAGGACAGATACGCAGTATTTT
CDR3 protein: CASSEAGGRTDTQYF

V gene: TRBV14
CDR3 length: 17
clone size: NA
J gene: TRBJ2-3
D gene: NA
CDR3 DNA: TGTGCCAGCAGCCAAGATGAGGCGGGGGCTAGCACAGATACGCAGTATTTT
CDR3 protein: CASSQDEAGASTDTQYF

V gene: TRBV14
CDR3 length: 14
clone size: NA
J gene: TRBJ2-1
D gene: TRBD2
CDR3 DNA: TGTGCCAGCAGGCTAGCGGGAGGGCCGGGTGAGCAGTTCTTC
CDR3 protein: CASRLAGGPGEQFF

V gene: TRBV19
CDR3 length: 16
clone size: NA
J gene: TRBJ1-2
D gene: NA
CDR3 DNA: TGTGCCAGTAGTATGGCCCCCGAGGCAGCGACCTATGGCTACACCTTC
CDR3 protein: CASSMAPEAATYGYTF

V gene: TRBV6-5
CDR3 length: 13
clone size: NA
J gene: TRBJ2-1
D gene: NA
CDR3 DNA: TGTGCCAGCAGTCCAGACGGAGACAATGAGCAGTTCTTC
CDR3 protein: CASSPDGDNEQFF

V gene: TRBV7-2
CDR3 length: 16
clone size: NA
J gene: TRBJ1-4
D gene: TRBD1
CDR3 DNA: TGTGCCAGCAGCTTAGACAGGGGGCGGTCGGGTGAAAAACTGTTTTTT
CDR3 protein: CASSLDRGRSGEKLFF

V gene: TRBV28
CDR3 length: 16
clone size: NA
J gene: TRBJ2-6
D gene: NA
CDR3 DNA: TGTGCCAGCAGTTCCACAGGGTTGAGTGGGGCCAACGTCCTGACTTTC
CDR3 protein: CASSSTGLSGANVLTF

V gene: TRBV19
CDR3 length: 17
clone size: NA
J gene: TRBJ1-1
D gene: TRBD1
CDR3 DNA: TGTGCCAGTAGTATACCTAGGACAGGGCCAATGAACACTGAAGCTTTCTTT
CDR3 protein: CASSIPRTGPMNTEAFF

V gene: TRBV11-2
CDR3 length: 17
clone size: NA
J gene: TRBJ2-1
D gene: TRBD2
CDR3 DNA: TGTGCCAGCAGCTTAGGTTTCGGCGGGAGTGTCTACAATGAGCAGTTCTTC
CDR3 protein: CASSLGFGGSVYNEQFF

V gene: TRBV5-1
CDR3 length: 16
clone size: NA
J gene: TRBJ2-5
D gene: NA
CDR3 DNA: TGCGCCAGCAGCTTGGGGGTGGGGGCCAACTCGGGGACCCAGTACTTC
CDR3 protein: CASSLGVGANSGTQYF

V gene: TRBV25-1
CDR3 length: 16
clone size: once
J gene: TRBJ1-4
D gene: TRBD1
CDR3 DNA: TGTGCCAGCAGTCCCGACAGGGCTTACGGTAATGAAAAACTGTTTTTT
CDR3 protein: CASSPDRAYGNEKLFF

V gene: TRBV2
CDR3 length: 16
clone size: once
J gene: TRBJ2-4
D gene: TRBD1
CDR3 DNA: TGTGCCAGCAGGGCACAGGGGGCCTCGGGCAAAAACATTCAGTACTTC
CDR3 protein: CASRAQGASGKNIQYF

V gene: TRBV30
CDR3 length: 13
clone size: NA
J gene: TRBJ1-2
D gene: NA
CDR3 DNA: TGTGCCTGGAGGGGAACGGGGGAGTTGGGCTACACCTTC
CDR3 protein: CAWRGTGELGYTF

V gene: TRBV5-4
CDR3 length: 13
clone size: NA
J gene: TRBJ1-1
D gene: TRBD1
CDR3 DNA: TGTGCCAGCAGGCCTACAGGGGGCACTGAAGCTTTCTTT
CDR3 protein: CASRPTGGTEAFF

V gene: TRBV9
CDR3 length: 15
clone size: once
J gene: TRBJ1-5
D gene: TRBD1
CDR3 DNA: TGTGCCAGCAGCGTAGAAGGACAGGGGTATCAGCCCCAGCATTTT
CDR3 protein: CASSVEGQGYQPQHF

V gene: TRBV28
CDR3 length: 18
clone size: NA
J gene: TRBJ2-5
D gene: TRBD2
CDR3 DNA: TGTGCCAGCAGTTTATGGTCCAGCGGGGGGCCGGGGCAAGAGACCCAGTACTTC
CDR3 protein: CASSLWSSGGPGQETQYF

V gene: TRBV5-1
CDR3 length: 14
clone size: NA
J gene: TRBJ1-2
D gene: TRBD1
CDR3 DNA: TGCGCCAGCAGCTCCGGGACAGTTTCCTATGGCTACACCTTC
CDR3 protein: CASSSGTVSYGYTF

V gene: TRBV28
CDR3 length: 14
clone size: NA
J gene: TRBJ2-3
D gene: NA
CDR3 DNA: TGTGCCAGCAGTTTTACGAACGGTACAGATACGCAGTATTTT
CDR3 protein: CASSFTNGTDTQYF

V gene: TRBV7-2
CDR3 length: 13
clone size: NA
J gene: TRBJ1-2
D gene: NA
CDR3 DNA: TGTGCCAGCAGCTTACGGGAGGTCTATGGCTACACCTTC
CDR3 protein: CASSLREVYGYTF

V gene: TRBV5-8
CDR3 length: 16
clone size: NA
J gene: TRBJ2-3
D gene: TRBD2
CDR3 DNA: TGTGCCAGCAGCCCGACTAGCGGGAGGGCCACAGATACGCAGTATTTT
CDR3 protein: CASSPTSGRATDTQYF

V gene: TRBV5-1
CDR3 length: 15
clone size: NA
J gene: TRBJ1-2
D gene: TRBD1
CDR3 DNA: TGCGCCAGCAGCTTGGAGGGACAGGGGGTCAATGGCTACACCTTC
CDR3 protein: CASSLEGQGVNGYTF

V gene: TRBV5-1
CDR3 length: 14
clone size: few
J gene: TRBJ2-5
D gene: NA
CDR3 DNA: TGCGCCAGCAGCATCGGACAGCTTCAAGAGACCCAGTACTTC
CDR3 protein: CASSIGQLQETQYF

V gene: TRBV7-7
CDR3 length: 18
clone size: NA
J gene: TRBJ2-2
D gene: TRBD2
CDR3 DNA: TGTGCCAGCAGCCCCTACATGGGACTAGCGCGGGACACCGGGGAGCTGTTTTTT
CDR3 protein: CASSPYMGLARDTGELFF

V gene: TRBV5-1
CDR3 length: 14
clone size: NA
J gene: TRBJ2-5
D gene: TRBD1
CDR3 DNA: TGCGCCAGCAGCGAACAGGGGAACCAAGAGACCCAGTACTTC
CDR3 protein: CASSEQGNQETQYF

V gene: TRBV10-3
CDR3 length: 11
clone size: NA
J gene: TRBJ1-1
D gene: NA
CDR3 DNA: TGTGCCATATCGACAGGCTTTGAAGCTTTCTTT
CDR3 protein: CAISTGFEAFF